These 2 T cell receptor beta chains were sequenced from one sample in a study of blood T cell repertoires in COVID-19. Assay used: immunoSEQ multiplex PCR; TCRdb lists only in-frame clones, some missing. The top ten clones hold approximately 6% of a sample with some 65,000 clones, roughly three quarters of them seen once. Source material: peripheral blood. These receptors came from a woman in her 70s with acute or convalescent COVID-19.

The chain couples TRBV5-1 to TRBJ2-7; weak D call: TRBD2 (6 bases). The CDR3 is 19 amino acids. Deletions cut 5 bases from V and 2 bases from J, with 29 bases between. Germline CDR1 is SGHRS and CDR2 is YFSETQ. The CDR3 loop reads CASSYHTGTLIGVPYEQYF. For the CDR3, the DNA is TGCGCCAGCAGTTACCACACCGGGACTTTAATAGGAGTTCCCTACGAGCAGTACTTC.

V and J are TRBV27 and TRBJ2-5; 7 bases fit TRBD2. Germline V CDR1 and CDR2: MNHEY, SMNVEV (reference sequence). The CDR3 loop spans 14 amino acids. V shed 3 bases and J 4 bases; nucleotides not matched to a gene: 5. For the CDR3, the DNA is TGTGCCAGCAGTTTTCGAGGACTAGGAGAGACCCAGTACTTC. Residues: CASSFRGLGETQYF.